Following are 8 T cell receptor beta chains from one sample sequenced in a study of CD8+CD57+ T cells in acquired aplastic anemia. By flow cytometry, patients selected for sequencing had shown an expansion of CD8+CD57+ cells. Genomic DNA templated the TCR beta VDJ and CDR3 profiling. A single record per CDR3 protein comes from TCRdb applying MiXCR to the reads. The table records approximately 120,000 distinct CDR3 sequences, 40% of them present only once. The sample comprised sorted CD4+, CD8+, or CD8+CD57+ T cells (not recorded which) from PBMCs. Receptors originate from a human donor with aplastic anemia.

In this sample, this clonotype turned up once. The chain links TRBV7-9 to TRBJ1-2, with a possible D match to TRBD1 (6 bases). The CDR3 is 14 amino acids. Trimming removed 5 bases at V and 6 bases at J, with 16 bases between. Per the germline V gene, CDR1 is SEHNR and CDR2 is FQNEAQ (reference sequence). CDR3 in amino acids: CASSPGGTSNGYTF. DNA for the CDR3: TGTGCCAGCAGCCCAGGCGGGACATCAAATGGCTACACCTTC.

This rearrangement joins TRBV2 to TRBJ2-5; 8 positions match TRBD2. The CDR3 runs 13 residues. Germline CDR1 SNHLY, CDR2 FYNNEI. The trim removed 5 bases at V and 8 bases at J, leaving 7 bases unmatched. CDR3 DNA: TGTGCCAGCAGTCTCGGGGGGGAAGGAACCCAGTACTTC. This sequence encodes CASSLGGEGTQYF.

This clonotype was recorded at least ten times. This chain uses TRBV2 with TRBJ1-1; tentative D call: TRBD1 (6 bases). The CDR3 totals 13 residues. V shed 7 bases and J shed 2 bases, with 11 bases lying between them. CDR1 is SNHLY, CDR2 FYNNEI, per germline. The CDR3 protein is CASTQGGNTEAFF. For the CDR3, the DNA is TGTGCCAGCACCCAAGGGGGAAACACTGAAGCTTTCTTT. Filled out from reference TRBV2 and TRBJ1-1, the complete variable domain reads EPEVTQTPSHQVTQMGQEVILRCVPISNHLYFYWYRQILGQKVEFLVSFYNNEISEKSEIFDDQFSVERPDGSNFTLKIRSTKLEDSAMYFCASTQGGNTEAFFGQGTRLTVV.

This clonotype was observed at least ten times. This chain links TRBV6-2 or TRBV6-3 with TRBJ2-7; TRBD1 aligns across 7 bases. This CDR3 contains 12 residues. CDR1 and CDR2 (germline): MNHEY, SVGEGT. Trimming removed 5 bases from V and 6 bases from J; junction bases left unmatched: 4. CDR3 sequence: CASSPDRAEQYF. The CDR3 DNA follows: TGTGCCAGCAGTCCAGACAGGGCCGAGCAGTACTTC.

The rearrangement uses TRBV29-1 and TRBJ2-7; D gene uncertain. The CDR3 spans 12 residues. Germline-derived CDR1 and CDR2 are SQVTM and ANQGSEA. V was shortened by 6 bases and J by 3 bases, with 12 bases between the two germline ends. The CDR3 bases are TGCAGCGTGGCACAGTGGATCTACGAGCAGTACGTC. Protein: CSVAQWIYEQYV.

The V gene is TRBV10-3, the J gene TRBJ2-1; D gene unclear. Germline CDR1 and CDR2: ENHRY and SYGVKD. The CDR3 loop spans 16 amino acids. V dropped 5 bases and J dropped 2 bases, with 16 bases sitting between them. CDR3 bases: TGTGCCATCAGTCGTCTTACCCCGAGGACCTACAATGAGCAGTTCTTC. It is translated as CAISRLTPRTYNEQFF.

Comment on this clonotype: A much bigger clone sits one base away, suggesting this may be a read error. The chain uses TRBV6-2 or TRBV6-3 and TRBJ2-5; no definite D call. The germline V gene encodes CDR1 MNHEY and CDR2 SVGEGT. CDR3 length: 13 amino acids. The CDR3 is CASSYDYLETQHF. In nucleotides, the CDR3 is TGTGCCAGCAGTTACGATTATTTAGAGACCCAGCACTTC.

In this sample, this clonotype turned up many times. The chain combines TRBV6-1 with TRBJ1-2; perhaps TRBD1 as D (6 bases). The V end was cut by 6 bases, the J end by 8 bases, with 10 bases between. Germline V CDR1 and CDR2: MNHNS, SASEGT. CDR3 size: 11 residues. This CDR3 reads CASRGHHGYTF. The CDR3 nucleotides read TGTGCCAGCAGGGGACACCACGGCTACACCTTC.